Listed below are T cell receptor beta chains from one sample, sequenced in a study of blood T cell repertoires in COVID-19. This table comes from immunoSEQ multiplex PCR, and its TCRdb copy is limited to in-frame clones, with some not included. The sample lists 180,000 or so clones, over 70% seen once, with about 11% in the top ten. The sequenced sample was PBMCs or T cells enriched from blood (not recorded which). The source is a man aged 50 to 59 who had recovered from COVID-19. CDR3s include the opening cysteine and the closing phenylalanine or tryptophan. Each record gives: V gene, D gene, J gene, clone size, CDR3 protein, CDR3 DNA. A D gene is named only where the DNA matches it firmly. Some rows have no size entry. The others give once, few or many, or a class for an expanded clone.

V gene: TRBV7-9; D gene: TRBD2; J gene: TRBJ2-5; clone size: .; CDR3 protein: CASSLLAGETQYF; CDR3 DNA: TGTGCCAGCAGCCTCCTAGCGGGAGAGACCCAGTACTTC
V gene: TRBV18; D gene: .; J gene: TRBJ2-7; clone size: .; CDR3 protein: CASSLLGPAGEQYF; CDR3 DNA: TGTGCCAGCTCTCTCTTGGGCCCGGCGGGCGAGCAGTACTTC
V gene: TRBV3-1/TRBV3-2; D gene: TRBD2; J gene: TRBJ2-1; clone size: .; CDR3 protein: CASRPGLAGVNEQFF; CDR3 DNA: TGTGCCAGCAGACCAGGACTAGCGGGAGTCAATGAGCAGTTCTTC
V gene: TRBV19; D gene: TRBD1; J gene: TRBJ1-5; clone size: .; CDR3 protein: CASSPRGTGWQPQHF; CDR3 DNA: TGTGCCAGTAGTCCCCGAGGGACAGGCTGGCAGCCCCAGCATTTT
V gene: TRBV27; D gene: .; J gene: TRBJ2-7; clone size: .; CDR3 protein: CASSFLLSNQAYEQYF; CDR3 DNA: TGTGCCAGCAGTTTCTTACTGAGTAACCAAGCTTACGAGCAGTACTTC
V gene: TRBV28; D gene: TRBD1; J gene: TRBJ2-7; clone size: .; CDR3 protein: CASSSSGTGSYEQYF; CDR3 DNA: TGTGCCAGCAGTTCCTCCGGGACAGGGAGCTACGAGCAGTACTTC
V gene: TRBV2; D gene: TRBD2; J gene: TRBJ2-5; clone size: .; CDR3 protein: CASSWGGQETQYF; CDR3 DNA: TGTGCCAGCAGTTGGGGGGGTCAAGAGACCCAGTACTTC
V gene: TRBV20-1; D gene: TRBD2; J gene: TRBJ2-1; clone size: .; CDR3 protein: CSASLGLTVDEQFF; CDR3 DNA: TGCAGTGCTAGTTTGGGACTAACGGTGGATGAGCAGTTCTTC
V gene: TRBV7-3; D gene: .; J gene: TRBJ1-2; clone size: .; CDR3 protein: CASSLTGPPQFYGYTF; CDR3 DNA: TGTGCCAGCAGCCTTACTGGGCCACCTCAATTTTATGGCTACACCTTC
V gene: TRBV3-1/TRBV3-2; D gene: .; J gene: TRBJ2-2; clone size: .; CDR3 protein: CASSRWEAGELFF; CDR3 DNA: TGTGCCAGCAGCCGATGGGAGGCCGGGGAGCTGTTTTTT
V gene: TRBV11-2; D gene: .; J gene: TRBJ2-2; clone size: few; CDR3 protein: CASRKDTKNTGELFF; CDR3 DNA: TGTGCCAGCAGGAAGGACACCAAGAACACCGGGGAGCTGTTTTTT
V gene: TRBV20-1; D gene: TRBD2; J gene: TRBJ2-5; clone size: .; CDR3 protein: CSSGGEETQYF; CDR3 DNA: TGCAGCTCCGGGGGGGAGGAGACCCAGTACTTC
V gene: TRBV30; D gene: .; J gene: TRBJ1-6; clone size: .; CDR3 protein: CASGMGNSPLHF; CDR3 DNA: TGTGCCTCCGGGATGGGGAATTCACCCCTCCACTTT
V gene: TRBV19; D gene: .; J gene: TRBJ1-3; clone size: .; CDR3 protein: CASRTRVGNTIYF; CDR3 DNA: TGTGCCAGCCGAACCCGAGTGGGAAACACCATATATTTT
V gene: TRBV2; D gene: .; J gene: TRBJ1-5; clone size: .; CDR3 protein: CASTGRQRADQPQHF; CDR3 DNA: TGTGCCAGCACTGGAAGGCAGAGGGCTGATCAGCCCCAGCATTTT
V gene: TRBV7-2; D gene: TRBD2; J gene: TRBJ2-3; clone size: .; CDR3 protein: CASSLAGSGGGTDTQYF; CDR3 DNA: TGTGCCAGCAGCTTAGCGGGCAGCGGGGGGGGCACAGATACGCAGTATTTT
V gene: TRBV3-1/TRBV3-2; D gene: TRBD1; J gene: TRBJ2-5; clone size: .; CDR3 protein: CASSYRGPIQETQYF; CDR3 DNA: TGTGCCAGCAGTTACAGGGGACCCATACAAGAGACCCAGTACTTC
V gene: TRBV7-2; D gene: .; J gene: TRBJ1-5; clone size: .; CDR3 protein: CASSLSGGSQPQHF; CDR3 DNA: TGTGCCAGCAGCTTATCTGGGGGCAGTCAGCCCCAGCATTTT
V gene: TRBV13; D gene: TRBD2; J gene: TRBJ2-1; clone size: .; CDR3 protein: CASQGLAHTRTYNEQFF; CDR3 DNA: TGTGCCAGCCAAGGACTAGCGCATACCAGAACCTACAATGAGCAGTTCTTC
V gene: TRBV7-3; D gene: .; J gene: TRBJ2-2; clone size: .; CDR3 protein: CASSSYSPGELFF; CDR3 DNA: TGTGCCAGCAGCTCATACAGCCCCGGGGAGCTGTTTTTT
V gene: TRBV7-6; D gene: TRBD2; J gene: TRBJ2-7; clone size: .; CDR3 protein: CASSLEGRGTSGSYEQYF; CDR3 DNA: TGTGCCAGCAGCTTAGAGGGACGCGGGACTAGCGGGAGCTACGAGCAGTACTTC
V gene: TRBV11-2; D gene: TRBD1; J gene: TRBJ1-2; clone size: .; CDR3 protein: CASSLAARGLGYTF; CDR3 DNA: TGTGCCAGCAGCTTAGCCGCCAGGGGGCTTGGCTACACCTTC
V gene: TRBV4-1; D gene: .; J gene: TRBJ1-2; clone size: .; CDR3 protein: CASSPELGGGYGYTF; CDR3 DNA: TGCGCCAGCAGCCCCGAGTTAGGCGGGGGCTATGGCTACACCTTC
V gene: TRBV7-9; D gene: TRBD2; J gene: TRBJ2-1; clone size: .; CDR3 protein: CASSLSGGMNEQFF; CDR3 DNA: TGTGCCAGCAGCTTATCCGGGGGGATGAATGAGCAGTTCTTC
V gene: TRBV28; D gene: .; J gene: TRBJ1-2; clone size: .; CDR3 protein: CASSLTTASLYGYTF; CDR3 DNA: TGTGCCAGCAGTTTAACGACAGCGAGTCTCTATGGCTACACCTTC
V gene: TRBV7-6; D gene: .; J gene: TRBJ2-2; clone size: .; CDR3 protein: CASSLGPPGTGELFF; CDR3 DNA: TGTGCCAGCAGCTTAGGCCCCCCGGGGACCGGGGAGCTGTTTTTT